This TCR beta chain was observed in a study of blood T cell repertoires in COVID-19. Study at large: Sites in the United States, Italy and Spain provided acute and convalescent COVID-19 samples.

With V trimmed by 3 bases and J by 4 bases, 13 bases remained unmatched. Per the germline V gene, CDR1 is LGHNA and CDR2 is YSLEER. CDR3 length: 18 residues. The table came from immunoSEQ multiplex PCR; TCRdb's copy has only in-frame clones and leaves some out. The sample records roughly 49,000 clones, roughly 89% being singletons. Sequencing used peripheral blood. V usage is TRBV4-3 and J usage is TRBJ2-3; TRBD2 aligns across 10 bases. This clonotype was sampled from a human donor in a cohort sampled during active COVID-19. This CDR3 is CASSQDPGLAVGADTQYF. CDR3 coding DNA: TGCGCCAGCAGCCAGGACCCCGGACTAGCGGTAGGGGCAGATACGCAGTATTTT.